The clone carrying this T cell receptor beta chain was detected a few times. In the original workflow: Cell counts per sample came from amplifying reference gene primers. Only in-frame clones appear in the TCRdb table, and some are missing; sequencing was by immunoSEQ multiplex PCR. Clone size and the V and J calls come from that table; the DNA yielded D and trimming. Of around 250,000 clones detected, approximately 80% appear once; the ten largest clones hold 1.5% to 2%. The sample belongs to a study of blood T cell repertoires in COVID-19. Across the whole study: The samples span acute and convalescent COVID-19 from the United States, Italy and Spain. Sources were T cells, B-cell-depleted T cells, or PBMCs; the material itself was cDNA or gDNA.

Germline CDR1 and CDR2: SGHTA and FQGNSA. With 2 bases removed from V and 2 bases from J, the gap between germline ends came to 13 bases. The CDR3 extends over 15 amino acids. V usage is TRBV7-2 and J usage is TRBJ2-7, with D possibly being TRBD1 (6 bases). The source of this sequence is a woman of 80 years or more with acute or convalescent COVID-19. Sequencing used peripheral blood. The chain's CDR3 is CASSLQQGPAYEQYF. CDR3 nucleotides: TGTGCCAGCAGCTTACAACAGGGACCGGCCTACGAGCAGTACTTC.